The 30 T cell receptor beta chains given below trace back to one sample, sequenced in a study of beta chain features in type 1 diabetes. The authors reverse transcribed all of the isolated RNA, so sequencing captured expressed TCRB transcripts. The protocol was immunoSEQ multiplex PCR, while the TCRdb copy is restricted to in-frame clones and leaves out a portion. Among about 330,000 clones listed, approximately 11% were seen once. Sequences were obtained from naive CD4+ T cells from blood. All receptors derive from a woman in her 30s in good health.

V and J are TRBV27 and TRBJ2-1; TRBD1 matches 9 bases. J lost 9 bases, V lost 6 bases, and 9 bases had no gene match. The CDR3 is 14 residues long. CDR1 is MNHEY and CDR2 is SMNVEV in the germline V gene (reference sequence). The CDR3 sequence: CASRWTGVISEQFF. CDR3 sequence (DNA): TGTGCCAGCAGATGGACAGGGGTTATTAGTGAGCAGTTCTTC.

The V and J genes are TRBV7-3 and TRBJ1-2, with 7 bases aligning to TRBD1. CDR3 length: 14 amino acids. Germline CDR1 is SGHTA and CDR2 is FQGTGA. V gave up 4 bases and J gave up 8 bases; unmatched junction bases: 10. Written as DNA, the CDR3 is TGTGCCAGCAGCTCACAGGGGACGGAAAAGGGCTACACCTTC. Protein: CASSSQGTEKGYTF.

This clone was counted between two and nine times. The rearrangement joins TRBV19 to TRBJ1-2, with 7 bases lining up with TRBD1. The ends lost 6 bases at V and 7 bases at J; junction bases unmatched: 11. Germline CDR1 is LNHDA and CDR2 is SQIVND (reference sequence). The CDR3 spans 14 residues. CDR3 bases: TGTGCCAGTAGCCAACATCCCCGGGACAGTGGCTACACCTTC. Translated: CASSQHPRDSGYTF.

This clone was counted between two and nine times. The chain joins TRBV29-1 to TRBJ2-1, with no clear D. Per the germline V gene, CDR1 is SQVTM and CDR2 is ANQGSEA. V was clipped by 3 bases and J by 3 bases, with 9 bases between them. The CDR3 length is 13 residues. The CDR3 loop reads CSVEADNYNEQFF. CDR3 coding DNA: TGCAGCGTTGAGGCGGATAACTACAATGAGCAGTTCTTC.

This clone came up a few times. This chain uses TRBV7-9 with TRBJ2-5; TRBD2 matches 7 bases. J lost 2 bases, V lost 5 bases, and 8 bases had no gene match. The CDR3 is made up of 15 amino acids. Germline V CDR1 and CDR2: SEHNR, FQNEAQ (reference sequence). The CDR3 sequence: CASSPRLAEQETQYF. The CDR3, as DNA: TGTGCCAGCAGCCCGAGACTAGCAGAACAAGAGACCCAGTACTTC. Full variable domain (remainder filled in from reference TRBV7-9 and TRBJ2-5): DTGVSQNPRHKITKRGQNVTFRCDPISEHNRLYWYRQTLGQGPEFLTYFQNEAQLEKSRLLSDRFSAERPKGSFSTLEIQRTEQGDSAMYLCASSPRLAEQETQYFGPGTRLLVL.

This clone was observed a few times. J is TRBJ2-3 and V is TRBV19, with 9 nucleotides matching TRBD2. V trimming: 3 bases; J trimming: 0 bases; junction bases outside the gene matches: 10. Germline V gene lookup returns CDR1 LNHDA and CDR2 SQIVND (reference sequence). This CDR3 is built from 18 residues. This CDR3 is CASSISNRLAESTDTQYF. In nucleotides, the CDR3 is TGTGCCAGTAGTATCTCTAATCGACTAGCGGAGAGCACAGATACGCAGTATTTT.

This clone was observed a few times. The genes are TRBV19 and TRBJ2-1; 7 bases map to TRBD2. V shed 4 bases, J shed 8 bases, and the junction held 11 bases outside the gene matches. The CDR3 sequence is 15 residues long. Germline V CDR1 and CDR2: LNHDA, SQIVND (reference sequence). The CDR3 protein is CASSTTSLRDDEQFF. The CDR3 bases are TGTGCCAGTAGTACGACTAGCTTACGGGACGATGAGCAGTTCTTC.

This sequence joins TRBV6-5 and TRBJ2-6, with 7 nucleotides matching TRBD1. The germline CDR1 and CDR2 sequences are MNHEY and SVGAGI. The CDR3 length is 15 residues. The ends lost 7 bases at V and 2 bases at J; junction bases unmatched: 5. CDR3 nucleotides: TGTGCCAGCACCGACAGGGCGACTGGGGCCAACGTCCTGACTTTC. It encodes CASTDRATGANVLTF.

The genes are TRBV5-1 and TRBJ2-1; TRBD2 matches at 9 bases. CDR1 and CDR2 (germline): SGHRS, YFSETQ. Unmatched junction bases numbered 8, after V lost 0 bases and J lost 10 bases. The CDR3 has 15 residues. CDR3 sequence (DNA): TGCGCCAGCAGCTTGGTAGTAGCGGGGGCCCAGGAGCAGTTCTTC. Protein: CASSLVVAGAQEQFF.

The gene calls are TRBV7-2 and TRBJ2-1; the D gene is possibly TRBD2 (6 bases). The germline V gene encodes CDR1 SGHTA and CDR2 FQGNSA. CDR3 length: 15 residues. The germline V and J ends were trimmed by 7 bases and 1 base, with 14 bases remaining between them. CDR3 nucleotide sequence: TGTGCCAGCACCCCTGGAGGGGCGTCCTACAATGAGCAGTTCTTC. Its protein product is CASTPGGASYNEQFF.

This clone came up a few times. The rearrangement links TRBV9 to TRBJ2-5; 10 nucleotides line up with TRBD1. Trimming cost V 4 bases and J 1 base; bases outside gene matches: 7. CDR1 SGDLS and CDR2 YYNGEE come from the germline V gene. This CDR3 is 16 amino acids long. CDR3 DNA: TGTGCCAGCAGCTCCATGGGGACAGGGGTCCAAGAGACCCAGTACTTC. Translation gives CASSSMGTGVQETQYF.

V is TRBV28 and J is TRBJ1-5, with 8 bases matching TRBD1. CDR3 length: 14 amino acids. After removal of 6 bases from V and 4 bases from J, the junction contained 5 bases not matched to a gene. The germline gives CDR1 MDHEN, CDR2 SYDVKM. CDR3 in amino acids: CASRADRVNQPQHF. The CDR3 DNA follows: TGTGCCAGCAGGGCGGACAGGGTTAATCAGCCCCAGCATTTT. The full variable domain, in which reference TRBV28 and TRBJ1-5 provide the parts outside the CDR3, is DVKVTQSSRYLVKRTGEKVFLECVQDMDHENMFWYRQDPGLGLRLIYFSYDVKMKEKGDIPEGYSVSREKKERFSLILESASTNQTSMYLCASRADRVNQPQHFGDGTRLSIL.

This clone has a handful of counts. CDR3 in amino acids: CASSYSTGFDYGYTF. Written as DNA, the CDR3 is TGTGCCAGCAGTTACTCCACAGGGTTTGACTATGGCTACACCTTC. The rearrangement uses TRBV6-5 and TRBJ1-2; D may be TRBD1 (6 bases). Germline CDR1 reads MNHEY; CDR2 reads SVGAGI. CDR3 length: 15 amino acids. V was clipped by 0 bases and J by 3 bases, with 11 bases between them.

The rearrangement joins TRBV28 to TRBJ2-7; the D gene is possibly TRBD2 (6 bases). The germline gives CDR1 MDHEN, CDR2 SYDVKM. V was clipped by 7 bases and J by 8 bases, with 21 bases between them. The CDR3 runs 14 residues. CDR3 sequence: CASTTDGGRRKQYF. The CDR3 DNA is TGTGCCAGCACCACTGACGGGGGTCGCCGGAAGCAGTACTTC.

In DNA, the CDR3 is TGTGCCAGAAGCGCGGGCGGTGAGACCCAGTACTTC. It is translated as CARSAGGETQYF. The V call is TRBV5-3, the J call TRBJ2-5, with D perhaps TRBD2 (5 bases). TRBV5-3 counts as an open reading frame of uncertain function. The CDR3 runs to 12 residues. V was cut by 4 bases and J by 5 bases, with 9 bases left in between.

There are a few counts of this clone. This chain uses TRBV28 with TRBJ2-7, with a tentative D call TRBD1 (5 bases). The CDR3 totals 11 residues. The ends were cut back, 8 bases at V and 3 bases at J, with 8 bases in the middle. In germline, CDR1 is MDHEN, CDR2 SYDVKM. The CDR3 reads CASLQGYEQYF. The DNA for the CDR3 is TGTGCCAGCCTGCAGGGCTACGAGCAGTACTTC.

This clone was detected only a few times. The rearrangement links TRBV6-5 to TRBJ1-5; 7 nucleotides match TRBD1. CDR1 MNHEY and CDR2 SVGAGI come from the germline V gene. The CDR3 consists of 14 residues. V gave up 5 bases and J gave up 4 bases; unmatched junction bases: 5. CDR3 coding DNA: TGTGCCAGCAGTGGGATACAGGGGAATCAGCCCCAGCATTTT. This sequence encodes CASSGIQGNQPQHF.

This clone was observed a handful of times. The chain has TRBV15 and TRBJ2-7; 10 nucleotides match TRBD1. Germline values: CDR1 LNHNV, CDR2 YYDKDF (reference sequence). The CDR3 consists of 16 residues. Trimming removed 2 bases from V and 2 bases from J; junction bases left unmatched: 6. CDR3 coding DNA: TGTGCCACCAGCAGACCTCAGACAGGGGGCCCCTACGAGCAGTACTTC. This gives the protein CATSRPQTGGPYEQYF.

The J gene is TRBJ2-7, the V gene TRBV7-9; 10 bases are shared with TRBD1. The CDR3 consists of 15 residues. Per germline, CDR1 SEHNR and CDR2 FQNEAQ (reference sequence). Trimming cost V 5 bases and J 9 bases; bases outside gene matches: 13. This CDR3 is CASSTGGGQGVAQYF. CDR3 DNA sequence: TGTGCCAGCAGCACTGGGGGCGGACAGGGGGTAGCGCAGTACTTC.

The sample holds a few counts of this clone. The chain recombines TRBV7-9 with TRBJ2-1, with D uncertain. This CDR3 contains 17 residues. Per the germline V gene, CDR1 is SEHNR and CDR2 is FQNEAQ (reference sequence). The V gene lost 4 bases and the J gene lost 6 bases, with 22 bases spanning the gap. CDR3 sequence reads: CASSSKVAAPYGNEQFF. CDR3 bases: TGTGCCAGCAGCTCTAAGGTGGCGGCTCCCTATGGCAATGAGCAGTTCTTC.

This clone was seen only a few times. CDR3 region: CASSGGGGTDTQYF. The CDR3 region has the DNA TGTGCCAGCTCAGGGGGAGGAGGCACAGATACGCAGTATTTT. This chain uses TRBV18 with TRBJ2-3; the D gene is possibly TRBD2 (6 bases). The CDR3 runs 14 residues. Germline CDR1 reads KGHSH; CDR2 reads LQKENI. V dropped 5 bases and J dropped 1 base, with 10 bases sitting between them.

The chain joins TRBV7-2 to TRBJ2-4, with a tentative D call TRBD2 (6 bases). Germline V gives CDR1 SGHTA, CDR2 FQGNSA. Trimming cost V 2 bases and J 8 bases, with 10 bases left between them. CDR3 size: 13 residues. Written as DNA, the CDR3 is TGTGCCAGCAGCTTACGGGGGAGCGACATTCAGTACTTC. Amino acids: CASSLRGSDIQYF.

The chain combines TRBV27 with TRBJ2-7; a possible D gene is TRBD2 (6 bases). V lost 2 bases, J lost 2 bases, and 10 bases lay in between. Germline V lookup: CDR1 MNHEY, CDR2 SMNVEV (reference sequence). The CDR3 has 14 residues. The DNA of the CDR3 is TGTGCCAGCAGTTTACAGGAGGGGACCTACGAGCAGTACTTC. Translation: CASSLQEGTYEQYF.

In nucleotides, the CDR3 is TGTGCCAGCAGCCCAGTTGCCCTGGAGCAGCCCCAGCATTTT. This encodes CASSPVALEQPQHF. The chain is built from TRBV28 and TRBJ1-5, with D unresolved. The V gene lost 6 bases and the J gene lost 7 bases, with 16 bases spanning the gap. Germline V gene lookup returns CDR1 MDHEN and CDR2 SYDVKM. This CDR3 is built from 14 residues.

This clone has a handful of counts. The chain carries TRBV5-4 and TRBJ2-1, with TRBD2 identical over 10 bases. CDR3 length: 15 residues. The trim removed 1 base at V and 3 bases at J, leaving 1 base unmatched. The germline CDR1 and CDR2 sequences are SGHNT and YYREEE (reference sequence). CDR3 protein: CASSLRLAGYNEQFF. In DNA form, the CDR3 reads TGTGCCAGCAGCTTGCGACTAGCGGGCTACAATGAGCAGTTCTTC.

On this clone: The sample carries other DNA sequences with the same CDR3. This chain joins TRBV18 and TRBJ1-1; TRBD1 aligns across 9 bases. The CDR3 runs to 15 residues. J gave up 1 base and V 3 bases, and 3 bases lay outside the gene matches. The V gene's germline CDR1 is KGHSH and CDR2 LQKENI. CDR3 coding DNA: TGTGCCAGCTCACCGCCGGGACAGGGGAACACTGAAGCTTTCTTT. It translates to CASSPPGQGNTEAFF.

This clone showed up just a few times. The chain carries TRBV7-9 and TRBJ1-5; 8 bases fit TRBD1. The CDR3 spans 17 residues. Germline V gene lookup returns CDR1 SEHNR and CDR2 FQNEAQ (reference sequence). The trim removed 3 bases at V and 1 base at J, leaving 8 bases unmatched. The CDR3 sequence: CASSFGQGGYSNQPQHF. The CDR3 nucleotides are TGTGCCAGCAGCTTTGGACAGGGAGGCTACAGCAATCAGCCCCAGCATTTT.

This chain links TRBV29-1 with TRBJ2-3, with 9 bases that match TRBD2. Germline CDR1 SQVTM, CDR2 ANQGSEA. V dropped 3 bases and J dropped 3; count of bases not matched to a gene: 7. This CDR3 has 15 residues. The CDR3 coding sequence is TGCAGCGTTGACTTTCTAGCGGGGACAACAGATACGCAGTATTTT. It translates to CSVDFLAGTTDTQYF.

The DNA for the CDR3 is TGTGCCAGCAGCTTGGGGCAGGGGCGTTTCAATGAGCAGTTCTTC. It translates to CASSLGQGRFNEQFF. This rearrangement joins TRBV5-4 to TRBJ2-1, with D possibly being TRBD1 (6 bases). Germline V CDR1 and CDR2: SGHNT, YYREEE (reference sequence). Trimming pared 0 bases from V and 6 bases from J, leaving 13 bases between. CDR3 size: 15 residues.

The chain joins TRBV19 to TRBJ2-3, with a possible D match to TRBD2 (6 bases). V lost 3 bases, J lost 5 bases, and 15 bases lay in between. Germline CDR1 LNHDA, CDR2 SQIVND (reference sequence). The CDR3 is made up of 15 amino acids. CDR3: CASSMYGGSLDTQYF. The CDR3 nucleotides read TGTGCCAGTAGTATGTACGGGGGATCGTTAGATACGCAGTATTTT.